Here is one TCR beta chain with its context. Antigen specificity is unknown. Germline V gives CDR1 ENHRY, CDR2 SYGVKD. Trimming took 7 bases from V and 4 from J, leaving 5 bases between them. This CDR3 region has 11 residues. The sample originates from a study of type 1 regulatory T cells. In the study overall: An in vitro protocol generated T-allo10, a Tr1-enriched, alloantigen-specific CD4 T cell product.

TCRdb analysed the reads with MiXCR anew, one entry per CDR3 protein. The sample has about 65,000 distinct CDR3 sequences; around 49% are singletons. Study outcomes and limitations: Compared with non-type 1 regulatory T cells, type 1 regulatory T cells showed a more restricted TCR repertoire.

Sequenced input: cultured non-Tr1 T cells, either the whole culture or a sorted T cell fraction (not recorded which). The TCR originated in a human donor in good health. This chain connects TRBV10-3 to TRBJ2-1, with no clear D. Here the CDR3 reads CAIMRYNEQFF. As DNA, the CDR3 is TGTGCCATCATGCGGTACAATGAGCAGTTCTTC.